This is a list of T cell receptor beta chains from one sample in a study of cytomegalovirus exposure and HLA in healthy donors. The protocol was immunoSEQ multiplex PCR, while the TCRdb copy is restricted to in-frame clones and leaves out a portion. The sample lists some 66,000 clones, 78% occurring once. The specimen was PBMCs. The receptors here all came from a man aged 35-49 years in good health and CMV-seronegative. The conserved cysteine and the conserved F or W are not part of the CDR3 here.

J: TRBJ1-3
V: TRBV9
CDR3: ASSVGQGYSGNTIY

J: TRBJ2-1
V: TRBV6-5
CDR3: ASSYQLAGLNEQF

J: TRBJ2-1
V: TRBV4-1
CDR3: ASSQGDRENNEQF

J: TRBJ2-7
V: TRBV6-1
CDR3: ASSVTGEASYEQY

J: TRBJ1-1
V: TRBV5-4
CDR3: ASSPNLQANTEAF

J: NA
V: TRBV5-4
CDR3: ASSLGALANAYEQY

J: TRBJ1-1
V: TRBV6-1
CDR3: ASSARWMNTEAF

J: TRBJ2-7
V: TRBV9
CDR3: ASSLVELAGTYEQY

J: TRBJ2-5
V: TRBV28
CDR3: AIKLNKGAQY

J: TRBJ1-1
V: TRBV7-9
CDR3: ASSVGTALNTEAF

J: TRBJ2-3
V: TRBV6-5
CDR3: ASSYSATDTQY

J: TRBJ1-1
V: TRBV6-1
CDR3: ASSQTPGLHTEAF

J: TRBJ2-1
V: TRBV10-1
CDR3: ASSESSAGGPSEQF

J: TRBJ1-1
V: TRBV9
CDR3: ASSEAVGRTGLSAF

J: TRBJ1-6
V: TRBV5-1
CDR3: ASSESGASSSPLH

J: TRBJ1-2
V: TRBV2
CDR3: ASSQRGIGSGYT

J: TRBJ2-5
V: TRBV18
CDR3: ASSPQGALDQETQY

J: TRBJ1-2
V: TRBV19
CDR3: ASSIAPRGGGYT

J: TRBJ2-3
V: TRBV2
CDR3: ASNTGISTDTQY

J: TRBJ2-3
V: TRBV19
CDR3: ASSTRRAGVGTDTQY

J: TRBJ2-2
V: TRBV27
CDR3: ASTLRGRAGELF

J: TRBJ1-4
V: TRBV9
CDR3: ASSETGFDEKLF

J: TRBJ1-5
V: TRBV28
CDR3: ASRGIGGNQPQH

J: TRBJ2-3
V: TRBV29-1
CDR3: SVVTGIGTDTQY

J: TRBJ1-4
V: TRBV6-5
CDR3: ASSFGTGGGEKLF

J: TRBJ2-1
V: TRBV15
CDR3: ATSKEATVPTEQF

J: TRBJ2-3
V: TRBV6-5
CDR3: ASSQRGRTDTQY

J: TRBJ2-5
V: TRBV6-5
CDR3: ASISRGTQY

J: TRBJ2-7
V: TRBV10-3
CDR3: AISESRKRYEQY

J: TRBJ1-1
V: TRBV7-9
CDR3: ASTPGQVTRTEAF

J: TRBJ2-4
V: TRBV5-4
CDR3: ASSLGTVLAKNIQY

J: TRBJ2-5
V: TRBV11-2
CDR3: ASSLTPGQGVETQY

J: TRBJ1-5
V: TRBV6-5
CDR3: ASSVGGSNQPQH

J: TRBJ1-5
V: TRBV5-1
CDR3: ASSFGPAGHDQPQH

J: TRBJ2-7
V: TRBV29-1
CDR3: SVEGGTSSYEQY